Below, one TCR beta chain is given with its context. This sample was included in a study of blood T cell repertoires in COVID-19. Across the whole study: COVID-19 samples from acute and convalescent phases originated in the United States, Italy and Spain. T cells, B-cell-depleted T cells, or PBMCs supplied cDNA or gDNA.

Methods used by the authors: Amplification of reference gene primers was used by the study to estimate nucleated cell counts. Assay used: immunoSEQ multiplex PCR; TCRdb lists only in-frame clones, some missing. V and J calls and clone size are as listed in that table; D and trimming were resolved from the DNA. There are some 200,000 clones in the sample; 78% occur only once, and 15% to 20% lies in the top ten. Cohorts were determined from participant-reported clinical history. This CDR3 contains 14 residues. Trimming removed 4 bases from V and 9 bases from J; junction bases left unmatched: 7. Germline V lookup: CDR1 SGHRS, CDR2 YFSETQ.

The sequenced sample was PBMCs or T cells enriched from blood (not recorded which). This sequence was found in a woman in her fifties or sixties who had recovered from COVID-19. The rearrangement links TRBV5-1 to TRBJ1-6; 7 nucleotides align to TRBD1. CDR3 in DNA: TGCGCCAGCAGCCAGAGACAGGGATCTTCACCCCTCCACTTT. Its protein product is CASSQRQGSSPLHF.